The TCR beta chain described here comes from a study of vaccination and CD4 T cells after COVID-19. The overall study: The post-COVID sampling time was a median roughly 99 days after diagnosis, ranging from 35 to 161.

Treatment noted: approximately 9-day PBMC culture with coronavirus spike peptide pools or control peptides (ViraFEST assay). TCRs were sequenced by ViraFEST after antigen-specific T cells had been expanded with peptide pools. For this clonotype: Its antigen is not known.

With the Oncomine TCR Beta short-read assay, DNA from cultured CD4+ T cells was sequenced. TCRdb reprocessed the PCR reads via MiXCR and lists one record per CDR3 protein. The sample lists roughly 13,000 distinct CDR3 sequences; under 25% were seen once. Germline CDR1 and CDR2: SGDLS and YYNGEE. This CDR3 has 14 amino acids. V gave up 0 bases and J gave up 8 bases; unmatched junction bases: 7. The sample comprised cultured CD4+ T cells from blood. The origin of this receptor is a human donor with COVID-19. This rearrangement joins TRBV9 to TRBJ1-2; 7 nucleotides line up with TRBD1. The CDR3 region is CASSVDLQGDGYTF. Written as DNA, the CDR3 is TGTGCCAGCAGCGTAGATCTGCAGGGGGACGGCTACACCTTC.